These 26 T cell receptor beta chains were sequenced from one sample in a study of vaccination effects on CD4 cells after COVID-19. The ViraFEST assay expanded antigen-specific CD4+ T cells with viral peptide pools before sequencing. The culture ran for approximately 10 days before CD4+ T cells were isolated. Recipients of the vaccine had no prior SARS-CoV-2 infection and negative nucleocapsid antibodies. The repertoire was sequenced with immunoSEQ multiplex PCR; TCRdb's copy has only in-frame clones and lacks some. This sample has tens of thousands of clones, with roughly two thirds found just once. No antigen has been identified for these receptors. The sample here was CD4+ T cells from PBMCs cultured with HCoV-NL63 spike peptides, taken before COVID-19 vaccination. These receptors all stem from a human donor who received a COVID-19 vaccine.

This chain links TRBV10-3 with TRBJ2-6, with D unclear. The CDR3 covers 15 residues. Per germline, CDR1 ENHRY and CDR2 SYGVKD. With 0 bases removed from V and 1 base from J, the gap between germline ends came to 4 bases. The CDR3 loop reads CAISESGSGANVLTF. The DNA for the CDR3 is TGTGCCATCAGTGAGTCGGGTTCTGGGGCCAACGTCCTGACTTTC.

This clone was found once. The rearrangement joins TRBV6-5 to TRBJ2-2, with D tentatively TRBD2 (6 bases). This CDR3 comprises 14 residues. The germline CDR1 and CDR2 sequences are MNHEY and SVGAGI. The V and J ends lost 5 bases and 5 bases respectively, with 12 bases between them. The CDR3: CASSRLVGTGELFF. DNA for the CDR3: TGTGCCAGCAGTAGACTAGTAGGGACCGGGGAGCTGTTTTTT.

The rearrangement joins TRBV6-5 to TRBJ1-5; D might be TRBD1 (5 bases). The CDR3 has 13 amino acids. Trimming shortened V by 10 bases and J by 7 bases, and 17 bases separated the two germline ends. The germline CDR1 and CDR2 sequences are MNHEY and SVGAGI. The CDR3 loop is CATTWGREQPQHF. CDR3 bases: TGTGCCACCACCTGGGGACGGGAGCAGCCCCAGCATTTT.

The chain couples TRBV5-1 to TRBJ2-7; TRBD1 agrees at 7 bases. Germline CDR1 reads SGHRS; CDR2 reads YFSETQ. The CDR3 is made up of 14 amino acids. Germline trimming cut 2 bases from V and 1 base from J; bases unmatched to any gene: 3. DNA for the CDR3: TGCGCCAGCAGCTTAGTACAGGGGTCCTACGAGCAGTACTTC. Translating gives CASSLVQGSYEQYF.

The V and J genes are TRBV3-1 (or the pseudogene TRBV3-2) and TRBJ1-1, with a tentative D call TRBD1 (6 bases). CDR3 size: 15 residues. The V gene lost 0 bases and the J gene lost 11 bases, with 19 bases spanning the gap. Germline CDR1 and CDR2: LGHDT and YNNKEL (reference sequence). The CDR3 loop is CASSQEGAIGVRAFF. The CDR3 region has the DNA TGTGCCAGCAGCCAAGAGGGGGCGATTGGAGTTAGGGCTTTCTTT.

The chain recombines TRBV6-6 with TRBJ2-7; a weak D match, TRBD2 (6 bases). With 6 bases removed from V and 1 base from J, the gap between germline ends came to 7 bases. Germline loops: CDR1 MNHNY, CDR2 SVGAGI (reference sequence). This CDR3 spans 12 amino acids. For the CDR3, the DNA is TGTGCCAGCAGCGGGACTTCCTACGAGCAGTACTTC. The encoded protein is CASSGTSYEQYF.

The chain combines TRBV4-1 with TRBJ2-3; 12 nucleotides match TRBD2. Germline V gene sequence: CDR1 MGHRA, CDR2 YSYEKL. The length of the CDR3 is 17 residues. J lost 2 bases, V lost 1 base, and 4 bases had no gene match. The CDR3 region has the DNA TGCGCCAGCAGCCAAGGAACTAGCGGGGGGTACACAGATACGCAGTATTTT. Protein product: CASSQGTSGGYTDTQYF.

The rearrangement links TRBV5-4 to TRBJ2-3, with D uncertain. This CDR3 comprises 17 residues. Between the trimmed V and J ends, which lost 0 bases and 0 bases, there was a span of 14 bases. Germline CDR1 is SGHNT and CDR2 is YYREEE (reference sequence). CDR3 residues: CASSLASGTTSTDTQYF. In DNA form, the CDR3 reads TGTGCCAGCAGCTTGGCCTCAGGAACGACTAGCACAGATACGCAGTATTTT.

The genes are TRBV10-3 and TRBJ1-3, with D unresolved. V was cut by 6 bases and J by 0 bases, with 21 bases left in between. The CDR3 has 18 amino acids. Germline V lookup: CDR1 ENHRY, CDR2 SYGVKD. The CDR3 bases are TGTGCCATCAGCGCCGAAGGTTTTTTTCATAACTCTGGAAACACCATATATTTT. This translates into CAISAEGFFHNSGNTIYF.

The CDR3 coding sequence is TGTGCCAGCAGCCACGACAGGGTTGGGGAGACCCAGTACTTC. Its translation: CASSHDRVGETQYF. The V and J genes are TRBV27 and TRBJ2-5; 7 nucleotides match TRBD1. This CDR3 contains 14 residues. V lost 6 bases and J lost 5; bases outside the gene matches: 9. Germline lookup yields CDR1 MNHEY and CDR2 SMNVEV (reference sequence).

This chain connects TRBV19 to TRBJ2-6, with D unresolved. This CDR3 region has 15 residues. Germline V CDR1 and CDR2: LNHDA, SQIVND (reference sequence). The ends were cut back, 5 bases at V and 0 bases at J, with 8 bases in the middle. The CDR3 region has the DNA TGTGCCAGTAGTCCCGGATCCTCTGGGGCCAACGTCCTGACTTTC. Translating it yields CASSPGSSGANVLTF.

The genes are TRBV1 and TRBJ2-1; the D segment call TRBD2 is taken from the table without a DNA check. TRBV1 is flagged as a pseudogene. This CDR3 is built from 16 residues. CDR3 sequence: CTSSHDGLASGHEQFF. The CDR3 DNA reads TGCACCAGCAGCCATGACGGACTAGCCAGCGGCCATGAGCAGTTCTTC.

The chain carries TRBV28 and TRBJ1-1; 8 nucleotides agree with TRBD1. This CDR3 is built from 15 residues. The germline V gene has CDR1 MDHEN and CDR2 SYDVKM. Trimming cost V 5 bases and J 4 bases; bases outside gene matches: 9. CDR3 sequence reads: CASSTQGAGSTEAFF. Written as DNA, the CDR3 is TGTGCCAGCAGTACCCAGGGGGCCGGTAGCACTGAAGCTTTCTTT.

This clone was detected ten times or more. The genes are TRBV7-9 and TRBJ2-3; tentative D call: TRBD1 (7 bases). This CDR3 has 14 amino acids. V was clipped by 4 bases and J by 4 bases, with 12 bases between them. CDR1 is SEHNR and CDR2 is FQNEAQ in the germline V gene (reference sequence). The CDR3 reads CASSSRGVADTQYF. CDR3 coding DNA: TGTGCCAGCAGCTCCAGGGGGGTGGCAGATACGCAGTATTTT.

The V call is TRBV6-9, the J call TRBJ1-6, with D uncertain. CDR1 and CDR2 (germline): MNHGY, SVAAGI. The germline V and J ends were trimmed by 3 bases and 9 bases, with 9 bases remaining between them. The CDR3 has 13 amino acids. DNA of the CDR3: TGTGCCAGCAGTTACCTTGGGCCTTCACCCCTCCACTTT. Residues: CASSYLGPSPLHF.

A remark on this clone: An end of the junction differs from the germline gene, which may be a read error. The CDR3 sequence: CASSLIGQGPLF. The CDR3 region has the DNA TGTGCCAGCAGTTTGATTGGACAGGGTCCTCTCTTC. The rearrangement joins TRBV27 to TRBJ2-1, with 8 bases lining up with TRBD1. CDR3 length equals 12 residues. CDR1 MNHEY and CDR2 SMNVEV come from the germline V gene (reference sequence).

The chain recombines TRBV6-1 with TRBJ1-1; the D gene is possibly TRBD1 (5 bases). This CDR3 contains 15 residues. Trimming removed 2 bases from V and 11 bases from J, with 21 bases in between. CDR1 and CDR2 (germline): MNHNS, SASEGT. The CDR3 DNA is TGTGCCAGCAGTGAATTTTTGGGTCAGTATTCAGGGGCTTTCTTT. It codes for CASSEFLGQYSGAFF.

The gene calls are TRBV27 and TRBJ1-2; D uncertain. The germline CDR1 and CDR2 sequences are MNHEY and SMNVEV (reference sequence). Trimming stripped 6 bases from V and 7 bases from J, with 18 bases between. There are 14 residues in the CDR3. In nucleotides, the CDR3 is TGTGCCAGCAGATCAAGTGGAATAGATGGTGGCTACACCTTC. It yields the protein CASRSSGIDGGYTF.

V usage is TRBV19 and J usage is TRBJ2-1; 7 nucleotides match TRBD1. V lost 10 bases and J lost 5; bases outside the gene matches: 2. The CDR3 is 11 amino acids. The germline V gene has CDR1 LNHDA and CDR2 SQIVND (reference sequence). CDR3 nucleotides: TGTGCCACCGACAGGGACAATGAGCAGTTCTTC. Translating gives CATDRDNEQFF.

The chain has TRBV6-4 and TRBJ2-2; no clear D gene. CDR1 is MRHNA, CDR2 SNTAGT, per germline. The CDR3 has 13 amino acids. The germline V and J ends were trimmed by 0 bases and 6 bases, with 5 bases remaining between them. The CDR3: CASSDSIAGELFF. The CDR3 nucleotides read TGTGCCAGCAGTGACTCAATCGCCGGGGAGCTGTTTTTT.

The gene calls are TRBV5-1 and TRBJ2-1; 9 positions match TRBD1. CDR1 is SGHRS and CDR2 is YFSETQ in the germline V gene. With V trimmed by 3 bases and J by 10 bases, 2 bases remained unmatched. The CDR3 covers 12 residues. The CDR3 DNA follows: TGCGCCAGCAGCTGGGGGACAGGGGAGCAGTTCTTC. Translated, it gives CASSWGTGEQFF.

V and J are TRBV27 and TRBJ1-2; D ambiguous. Germline V lookup: CDR1 MNHEY, CDR2 SMNVEV (reference sequence). This CDR3 is 14 amino acids long. V was cut by 0 bases and J by 8 bases, with 13 bases left in between. CDR3 region: CASSLSQSSRGYTF. CDR3 nucleotide sequence: TGTGCCAGCAGTTTATCGCAAAGTAGCCGCGGCTACACCTTC.

This clone was picked up a small number of times. V gene TRBV27 combines with J gene TRBJ1-5, with 7 bases that match TRBD1. In germline, CDR1 is MNHEY, CDR2 SMNVEV (reference sequence). The CDR3 has 15 amino acids. J was trimmed by 1 base and V by 3 bases; bases with no gene match: 3. The chain's CDR3 is CASSLTTGSNQPQHF. The CDR3 DNA follows: TGTGCCAGCAGTTTGACGACAGGGAGCAATCAGCCCCAGCATTTT.

The chain recombines TRBV25-1 with TRBJ2-6, with D tentatively TRBD1 or TRBD2 (5 bases each). Trimming pared 10 bases from V and 3 bases from J, leaving 25 bases between. This CDR3 has 18 amino acids. The germline V gene has CDR1 MGHDK and CDR2 SYGVNS. This CDR3 is CATSRRTGTGIGANVLTF. The CDR3, as DNA: TGTGCCACAAGCAGGCGGACCGGGACCGGGATTGGGGCCAACGTCCTGACTTTC.

The chain employs TRBV13 and TRBJ1-4; 7 bases fit TRBD1. The CDR3 runs 12 residues. Per germline, CDR1 PRHDT and CDR2 FYEKMQ (reference sequence). Unmatched junction bases numbered 5, after V lost 5 bases and J lost 11 bases. CDR3 nucleotides: TGTGCCAGCAGCCGAACAGGGGATAAACTGTTTTTT. Protein: CASSRTGDKLFF.

Only a few counts were recorded for this clone. This rearrangement joins TRBV1 to TRBJ2-1; no DNA check was done on the table's D call, TRBD2. TRBV1 is given as a pseudogene. The CDR3 contains 14 residues. CDR3 sequence reads: CTSSLRGSVDEQFF. CDR3 DNA sequence: TGCACCAGCAGCCTGCGAGGGTCGGTCGATGAGCAGTTCTTC.